The next 2 T cell receptor beta chains were all read from a single sample in a study of T cell repertoires in cytomegalovirus infection. The antigens for these receptors are not known. TCRdb redid the calling of the reads with MiXCR, one entry per CDR3 protein. The table has approximately 260,000 distinct CDR3 sequences, 20% to 25% seen once; the top ten hold roughly 19%. The sample in question was cultured PBMCs, obtained from culture after CMV antigen stimulation. The receptors stem from a human donor in good health (CMV status not recorded). Some clones in this sample may be carry-over from other donors' samples.

This clonotype has at least ten counts. The chain is built from TRBV7-2 and TRBJ1-1; D uncertain. The V end was cut by 5 bases, the J end by 0 bases, with 16 bases between. The CDR3 covers 16 residues. Germline lookup yields CDR1 SGHTA and CDR2 FQGNSA. This CDR3 reads CASSVGVQYLNTEAFF. The CDR3 DNA reads as TGTGCCAGCAGCGTCGGGGTACAATACCTGAACACTGAAGCTTTCTTT.

CDR3 DNA: TGTGCCAGCAGCCTACTAGCGGAGCCCTACGAGCAGTACTTC. As protein: CASSLLAEPYEQYF. V and J are TRBV7-4 and TRBJ2-7, with 8 bases identical to TRBD2. In germline, CDR1 is SGHVT, CDR2 SQSDAQ. The CDR3 totals 14 residues. V shed 5 bases and J 2 bases; nucleotides not matched to a gene: 5.